The rows below give T cell receptor beta chains drawn from one sample of a study of T-cell reconstitution after alpha-beta-depleted transplantation in children. TCRdb reprocessed the PCR reads via MiXCR and lists one record per CDR3 protein. The sample consists of a few hundred thousand distinct CDR3 sequences, about a tenth of them appearing once. Sequences were derived from PBMCs from the stem cell graft donor, sampled from the stem cell graft. These receptor sequences come from a human donor who donated a stem cell graft to a child with acute lymphoblastic leukemia. Each CDR3 is given with its conserved first and last residue. Each record gives: J gene, D gene, clone size, V gene, CDR3 DNA, CDR3 protein. A D gene is named only where the DNA matches it firmly. Some rows mark clone size as missing; the rest say once, few, many or name a class of expanded clone.

TRBJ2-1 | TRBD2 | few | TRBV20-1 | TGCAGTGCTAGAGATCTGGGGGCGGGAGGAGAGGCCTACAATGAGCAGTTCTTC | CSARDLGAGGEAYNEQFF
TRBJ1-1 | . | few | TRBV12-3/TRBV12-4 | TGTGCCAGCAGTTTAGGGGTGCAGAACACTGAAGCTTTCTTT | CASSLGVQNTEAFF
TRBJ1-5 | . | . | TRBV3-1 | TGTGCCAGCAGCCAAGGAGCCGGCGACAGCCCAGCTAGGTTT | CASSQGAGDSPARF
TRBJ2-7 | . | . | TRBV5-8 | TGTGCCAGCAGCTTGAGGCGAGGCTACGAGCAGTACTTC | CASSLRRGYEQYF
TRBJ2-1 | . | once | TRBV18 | TGTGCCAGCTCACCACCGGGAGGAGGCAATGAGCAGTTCTTC | CASSPPGGGNEQFF
TRBJ2-4 | . | . | TRBV4-1 | TGCGCCAGCAGCCAAGATTCAGCGATGACGGCCACCACCCCTCTAGCCAAAAACATTCAGTACTTC | CASSQDSAMTATTPLAKNIQYF
TRBJ2-2 | . | many | TRBV7-9 | TGTGCCAGCAGCAACCCCCTTCTAGTGGACAACACCGGGGAGCTGTTTTTT | CASSNPLLVDNTGELFF
TRBJ2-7 | . | few | TRBV28 | TGTGCCAGCAGTCTCCCTCTCGCGTCGGGGAGCTCCTACGAGCAGTACTTC | CASSLPLASGSSYEQYF
TRBJ2-1 | TRBD2 | few | TRBV7-2 | TGTGCCAGCAGCTTAGGACTAGCGGGATTCTACAATGAGCAGTTCTTC | CASSLGLAGFYNEQFF
TRBJ1-2 | TRBD1 | few | TRBV10-2 | TGCGCCAGCAGCACGGAGACAGGGGGCTTATATGGCTACACCTTC | CASSTETGGLYGYTF
TRBJ2-7 | TRBD1 | . | TRBV9 | TGTGCCAGCAGCGTAGAGCCGGGACAGAGCTACGAGCAGTACTTC | CASSVEPGQSYEQYF